This T cell receptor (beta chain) came from a study of tissue T cells after allogeneic stem cell transplantation (dated by TCRdb to 2021 to 2024). With regard to the full study: Over an approximately three-year period, roughly 7 adult allo-HCT recipients who had steroid-refractory GVHD were prospectively enrolled in a research-autopsy study. All GVHD patients received grafts from donors, several unmodified and three CD34-selected to deplete T cells. Gastrointestinal GVHD was present in all GVHD patients, each of whom received several lines of GVHD-directed therapy, and about 5 of these patients also had skin involvement. Pre-transplant PBMCs, which were of recipient origin, were available from a handful of GVHD patients. For viably preserved blood and marrow, CD3+ T cells were flow-sorted when cell numbers allowed, whereas DNA was extracted directly from smaller samples. TCR beta repertoires were profiled across many tissues obtained from research autopsies of patients with and without GVHD, as well as in mouse models of GVHD. On the human side, the study was prospective and observational, with no blinding or randomization.

About this clone: The antigen it recognizes is unknown. Base quality data are lacking; no much larger clone is found one base away.

The time point label, as the study defines it: recipient (host-origin) PBMCs collected before allo-HCT. Receptor libraries were prepared by the immunoSEQ multiplex PCR assay. TCRbeta CDR3 sequencing was performed at survey depth by Adaptive Biotechnologies, and CDR3 sequences, V/J genes, productive frequency and template counts were reported. TCR beta CDR3 regions were amplified from genomic DNA instead of RNA. The authors processed their data as follows. Jensen-Shannon divergence served to quantify pairwise repertoire overlap between tissues, with 0 meaning identical and 1 meaning complete divergence. Tissues were grouped by single-linkage agglomerative hierarchical clustering of pairwise JSD values, and the clustering results were shown as dendrograms. All patient samples were analyzed with GLIPH2 using simulation_depth 1000, kmer_min_depth 3 and cdr3_length_cutoff 8, and only groups containing more than two unique CDR3s were kept. A standardized tissue-overlap score was calculated by extrapolating Jaccard GLIPH-group overlap across patients to a standard repertoire size of 1000 clones. Linear mixed-effect models, with tissue included as a fixed effect and individual included as a random effect, were used to assess associations of diversity with clinical or experimental variables. TCRdb took this table from immuneACCESS and kept in-frame rearrangements with V and J called. Such tables lack part of the clones; where checked against another copy, unresolved V genes explain under half of the gap, and the rest is unexplained. That table supplies the V and J calls and clone size; D and trimming were determined from the DNA. In this sample the table shows about 42,000 clones, roughly 90% of which occur a single time. 3.8% of the sample is taken by the ten largest.

Taken from the germline V gene, the CDR1 and CDR2 loops are SGHTA and FQGTGA. CDR3 length: 15 amino acids, cysteine to phenylalanine. The only DNA kept is the CDR3, 45 bases in frame from the first base. Trimmed from V: 5 bases; trimmed from J: 0 bases; junction bases lacking a gene match: 2. General findings and caveats noted by the study authors: The study did not establish which tissue TCRs were alloreactive or antigen-specific, and some clones may have been host cells that persisted. The patient cohort was small and clinically heterogeneous, and sampling depth was acknowledged as a limitation. Few T cell clones were found to be shared across patients, but shared repertoire signatures across patients were revealed in a tissue-specific fashion by motif-based clustering. Within patients, how anatomically similar tissues were was a major factor shaping TCR repertoire composition, regardless of disease or transplant status. In both patients and mice, T cells from blood and spleen picked up only a limited part of the TCR repertoire that was detected in tissues.

The clonotype was recovered from a woman between 40 and 69 years old who later had graft-versus-host disease after an allogeneic stem cell transplant. This specimen was blood, taken before transplantation. The rearrangement combines TRBV7-3 with TRBJ2-1; 9 central nucleotides agree with TRBD2. The CDR3 reads as follows: CASSELAGSYNEQFF. The DNA sequence reads TGTGCCAGCAGCGAACTAGCGGGCTCCTACAATGAGCAGTTCTTC.